This T cell receptor beta chain was retrieved from a study of shared clonotypes between healthy human individuals. Turning to the study itself: Sampling drew on donors who were a couple of women and a few men aged 18 to 49. Three CD4 naive, three CD4 memory, two CD8 naive and one CD8 memory plate were used per donor.

The material for each subset, its genomic DNA, was split evenly across several immunoSEQ plates. In the authors' methods: Filtering differed because ImmunoSEQ produced junction-only sequences that carried no quality scores. Using immunoSEQ multiplex PCR, the repertoire was profiled, and TCRdb retains in-frame clones only, with some absent. V and J calls and clone size are as listed in that table; D and trimming were resolved from the DNA. Of about 2 million clones in the sample, roughly 94% were seen once. The CDR3 contains 14 residues. Germline V lookup: CDR1 MNHEY, CDR2 SMNVEV (reference sequence). V lost 3 bases and J 3 bases, leaving 12 bases between the germline ends. Only CD45RO-negative cells positively selected for CCR7 counted as naive CD8 cells, so terminally differentiated effector memory CD45RA+ cells were excluded.

The sequence came from a man younger than 35 in good health. The gene calls are TRBV27 and TRBJ2-7; no clear D. Sequenced material: naive CD8+ T cells sorted from blood. The DNA for the CDR3 is TGTGCCAGCAGTTTCGCCGGTGCCCTCTACGAGCAGTACTTC. Protein: CASSFAGALYEQYF.